This T cell receptor beta chain derives from a study of T cell responses to AZD1222 COVID-19 vaccine. The CDR3 runs 14 residues. In germline, CDR1 is SGHDT, CDR2 YYEEEE. V dropped 3 bases and J dropped 0 bases, with 9 bases sitting between them. This clone came up once. Profiling relied on immunoSEQ multiplex PCR, and the TCRdb table lists in-frame clones only, not all of them. The sample comprises more than 70,000 clones, 90% of which are singletons, and more than 2.5% rests with the top ten. The chain is built from TRBV5-6 and TRBJ1-1, with D uncertain. The clonotype was recovered from an adult who received the AZD1222 COVID-19 vaccine. The source was peripheral blood, collected 28 days after the second AZD1222 dose. The CDR3 DNA is TGTGCCAGCAGCTCCCCAGCGCTGAACACTGAAGCTTTCTTT. Amino acid sequence: CASSSPALNTEAFF. Full variable domain (remainder filled in from reference TRBV5-6 and TRBJ1-1): DAGVTQSPTHLIKTRGQQVTLRCSPKSGHDTVSWYQQALGQGPQFIFQYYEEEERQRGNFPDRFSGHQFPNYSSELNVNALLLGDSALYLCASSSPALNTEAFFGQGTRLTVV.